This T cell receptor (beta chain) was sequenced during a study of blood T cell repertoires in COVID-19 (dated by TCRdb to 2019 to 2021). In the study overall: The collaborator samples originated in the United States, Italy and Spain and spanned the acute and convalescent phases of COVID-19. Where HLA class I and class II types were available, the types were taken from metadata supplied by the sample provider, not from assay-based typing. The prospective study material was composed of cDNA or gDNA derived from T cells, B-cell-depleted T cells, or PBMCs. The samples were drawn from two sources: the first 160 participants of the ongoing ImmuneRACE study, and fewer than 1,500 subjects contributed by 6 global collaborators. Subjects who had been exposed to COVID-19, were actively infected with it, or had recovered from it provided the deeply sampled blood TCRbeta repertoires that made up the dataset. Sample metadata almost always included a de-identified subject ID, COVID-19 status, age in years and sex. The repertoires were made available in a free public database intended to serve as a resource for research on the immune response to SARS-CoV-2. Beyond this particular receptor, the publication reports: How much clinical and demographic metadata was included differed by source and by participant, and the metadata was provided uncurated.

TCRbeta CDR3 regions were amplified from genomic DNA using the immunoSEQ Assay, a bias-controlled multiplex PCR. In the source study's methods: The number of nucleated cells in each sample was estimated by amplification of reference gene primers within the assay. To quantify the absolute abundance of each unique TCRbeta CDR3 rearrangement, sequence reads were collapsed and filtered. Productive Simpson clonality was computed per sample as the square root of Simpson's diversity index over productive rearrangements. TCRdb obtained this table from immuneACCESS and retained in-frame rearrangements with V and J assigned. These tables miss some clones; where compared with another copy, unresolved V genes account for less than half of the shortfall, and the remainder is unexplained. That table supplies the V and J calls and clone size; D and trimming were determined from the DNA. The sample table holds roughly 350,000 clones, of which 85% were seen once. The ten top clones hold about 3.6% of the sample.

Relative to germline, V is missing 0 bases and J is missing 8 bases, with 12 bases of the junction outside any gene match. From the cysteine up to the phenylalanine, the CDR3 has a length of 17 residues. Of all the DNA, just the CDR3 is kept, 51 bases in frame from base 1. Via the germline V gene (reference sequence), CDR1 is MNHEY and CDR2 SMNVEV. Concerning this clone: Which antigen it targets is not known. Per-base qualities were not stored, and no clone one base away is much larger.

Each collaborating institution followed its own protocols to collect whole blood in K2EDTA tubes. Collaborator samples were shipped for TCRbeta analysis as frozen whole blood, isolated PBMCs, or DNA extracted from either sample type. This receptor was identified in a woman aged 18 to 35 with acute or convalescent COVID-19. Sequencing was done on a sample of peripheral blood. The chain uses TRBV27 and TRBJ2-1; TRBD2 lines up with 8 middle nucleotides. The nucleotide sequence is TGTGCCAGCAGTTTATCGGTGTTTGGGACTAGTCTGGATGAGCAGTTCTTC. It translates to CASSLSVFGTSLDEQFF.